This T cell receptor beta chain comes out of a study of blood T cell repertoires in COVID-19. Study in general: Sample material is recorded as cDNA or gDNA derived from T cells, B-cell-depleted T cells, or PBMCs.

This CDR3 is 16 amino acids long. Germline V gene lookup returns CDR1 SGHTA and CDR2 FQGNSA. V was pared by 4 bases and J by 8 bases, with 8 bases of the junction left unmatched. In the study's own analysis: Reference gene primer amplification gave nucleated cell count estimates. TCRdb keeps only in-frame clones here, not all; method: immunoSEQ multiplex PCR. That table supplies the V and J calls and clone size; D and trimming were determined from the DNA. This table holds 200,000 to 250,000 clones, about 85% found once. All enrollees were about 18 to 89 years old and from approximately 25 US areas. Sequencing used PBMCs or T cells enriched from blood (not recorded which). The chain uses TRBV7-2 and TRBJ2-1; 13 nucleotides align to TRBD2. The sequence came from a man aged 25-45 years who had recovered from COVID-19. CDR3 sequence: CASSSILAGGPDEQFF. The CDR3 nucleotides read TGTGCCAGCAGCTCGATACTAGCGGGGGGGCCAGATGAGCAGTTCTTC. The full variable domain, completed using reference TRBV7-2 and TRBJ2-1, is GAGVSQSPSNKVTEKGKDVELRCDPISGHTALYWYRQSLGQGLEFLIYFQGNSAPDKSGLPSDRFSAERTGGSVSTLTIQRTQQEDSAVYLCASSSILAGGPDEQFFGPGTRLTVL.